The 24 T cell receptor beta chains below all came from one sample that was sequenced in a study of PD-1 blockade in classical Hodgkin lymphoma. Clones were read by immunoSEQ multiplex PCR, and TCRdb kept only the in-frame ones, dropping some. The sample lists roughly 46,000 clones; around 76% were seen once. Time point: cycle 4 day 1 (C4D1), after five to seven weeks of nivolumab. There was relapse after autologous stem cell transplantation in every patient, and there was variation in brentuximab vedotin exposure. The sequenced sample was peripheral blood mononuclear cells (PBMCs), obtained before the fourth cycle of nivolumab. The receptors originated from a human donor with classical Hodgkin lymphoma.

The chain joins TRBV5-4 to TRBJ2-1, with TRBD2 as a possible D gene (5 bases). Germline values: CDR1 SGHNT, CDR2 YYREEE (reference sequence). V lost 4 bases and J lost 6, with 14 bases in between. The CDR3 loop spans 14 amino acids. The CDR3, as DNA: TGTGCCAGCAGCCCGGACTTGGTGATCAATGAGCAGTTCTTC. It yields the protein CASSPDLVINEQFF.

The rearrangement uses TRBV2 and TRBJ1-2; TRBD1 is a possible D gene (5 bases). V lost 7 bases, J lost 1 base, and 22 bases lay in between. From germline, CDR1 is SNHLY and CDR2 FYNNEI. The CDR3 covers 17 residues. Here the CDR3 DNA reads TGTGCCAGCACCCCAACCAGGAGTGGGGCGTTTAACTATGGCTACACCTTC. It yields the protein CASTPTRSGAFNYGYTF.

The chain couples TRBV9 to TRBJ2-3, with 8 nucleotides matching TRBD2. CDR1 is SGDLS and CDR2 is YYNGEE in the germline V gene. Trimming took 4 bases from V and 0 from J; bases not matched to a gene: 7. This CDR3 has 16 residues. DNA of the CDR3: TGTGCCAGCAGCTTTCGTAGCGGGACTAGCACAGATACGCAGTATTTT. It specifies CASSFRSGTSTDTQYF.

The rearrangement links TRBV25-1 to TRBJ1-1; 7 bases match TRBD1. The trim removed 5 bases at V and 6 bases at J, leaving 6 bases unmatched. Germline CDR1 is MGHDK and CDR2 is SYGVNS. This CDR3 is built from 13 residues. The DNA for the CDR3 is TGTGCCAGCAGTATACAGGGGTTCGCTGAAGCTTTCTTT. Translating gives CASSIQGFAEAFF.

This rearrangement joins TRBV6-6 to TRBJ1-2; D is uncertain. V dropped 0 bases and J dropped 7 bases, with 15 bases sitting between them. Germline V gives CDR1 MNHNY, CDR2 SVGAGI (reference sequence). The CDR3 runs 15 residues. The CDR3 loop is CASSYSIGLEAGYTF. In DNA form, the CDR3 reads TGTGCCAGCAGTTACTCGATAGGCTTGGAAGCTGGCTACACCTTC.

The J gene is TRBJ2-2, the V gene TRBV7-8, with a tentative D call TRBD1 (5 bases). This CDR3 is built from 15 residues. Trimming shortened V by 8 bases and J by 1 base, and 14 bases separated the two germline ends. Looked up from germline, CDR1 is SGHVS and CDR2 is FQNEAQ. The CDR3 loop reads CASAVREGNTGELFF. CDR3 in DNA: TGTGCCAGCGCGGTCAGGGAAGGGAACACCGGGGAGCTGTTTTTT.

This clone was detected only a few times. The CDR3 sequence: CACHPGGYEQYF. The CDR3 DNA is TGTGCTTGCCACCCAGGGGGGTACGAGCAGTACTTC. This chain joins TRBV2 and TRBJ2-7; D might be TRBD1 (7 bases). The CDR3 runs to 12 residues. Germline CDR1 is SNHLY and CDR2 is FYNNEI.

In DNA form, the CDR3 reads TGCGCCAGCAGTGAGAGCGGGGGCATCTCCTACGAGCAGTACTTC. Amino acids: CASSESGGISYEQYF. The chain is built from TRBV10-2 and TRBJ2-7; 8 bases are shared with TRBD2. The germline gives CDR1 WSHSY, CDR2 SAAADI. With V trimmed by 2 bases and J by 0 bases, 3 bases remained unmatched. The CDR3 has 15 residues.

V gene TRBV19 combines with J gene TRBJ2-3; TRBD1 might be the D (5 bases). V was clipped by 4 bases and J by 0 bases, with 23 bases between them. The CDR3 runs 19 residues. Germline lookup yields CDR1 LNHDA and CDR2 SQIVND (reference sequence). In nucleotides, the CDR3 is TGTGCCAGTAGTAAGGGCAGGGCTTTAGGGGTAACTAGCACAGATACGCAGTATTTT. It codes for CASSKGRALGVTSTDTQYF.

This chain joins TRBV18 and TRBJ1-2, with 9 bases fitting TRBD1. V trimming: 4 bases; J trimming: 0 bases; junction bases outside the gene matches: 6. The CDR3 spans 16 residues. The germline gives CDR1 KGHSH, CDR2 LQKENI. CDR3 residues: CASSQRTGVTNYGYTF. The CDR3 DNA is TGTGCCAGCTCACAGAGGACAGGGGTAACTAACTATGGCTACACCTTC.

This chain joins TRBV18 and TRBJ2-7, with unresolved D. CDR3 length equals 14 residues. The V end lost 4 bases, the J end lost 2 bases, and 12 bases lay between the germline ends. Germline loops: CDR1 KGHSH, CDR2 LQKENI. The CDR3 reads CASSLTPQAYEQYF. DNA for the CDR3: TGTGCCAGCTCACTCACCCCCCAAGCCTACGAGCAGTACTTC.

V usage is TRBV5-1 and J usage is TRBJ2-1; no definite D call. The CDR3 contains 11 residues. CDR1 and CDR2 from the germline V gene are SGHRS and YFSETQ. V gave up 0 bases and J gave up 14 bases, with 9 bases separating them. CDR3 DNA: TGCGCCAGCAGCTTGGGGATAGAGGAGTTCTTC. Translation gives CASSLGIEEFF.

The chain is built from TRBV7-9 and TRBJ2-7; D remains ambiguous. Trimming shortened V by 5 bases and J by 4 bases, and 18 bases separated the two germline ends. The CDR3 has 15 residues. CDR1 and CDR2 (germline): SEHNR, FQNEAQ (reference sequence). The CDR3 region is CASSKGPEIGYEQYF. The CDR3 DNA follows: TGTGCCAGCAGCAAAGGGCCGGAAATCGGGTACGAGCAGTACTTC.

The V and J genes are TRBV29-1 and TRBJ2-5; the D gene is possibly TRBD1 (6 bases). Germline V gene lookup returns CDR1 SQVTM and CDR2 ANQGSEA. V was cut by 7 bases and J by 2 bases, with 14 bases left in between. The CDR3 is 13 amino acids. Written as DNA, the CDR3 is TGCAGCGGGTCAGGGGTTTCTCAAGAGACCCAGTACTTC. Encoded protein: CSGSGVSQETQYF.

As for this clone: One end of the junction does not line up with germline, which may come from a read error. The rearrangement uses TRBV7-7 and TRBJ2-2; 11 bases line up with TRBD2. This CDR3 has 16 residues. Looked up from germline, CDR1 is SSHAT and CDR2 is FNYEAQ (reference sequence). CDR3 in amino acids: CASSPGLAGLSGELFF. The CDR3 DNA is TGTGCTAGCAGCCCCGGACTAGCGGGCTTGTCTGGGGAGCTGTTTTTT.

The chain combines TRBV5-3 with TRBJ2-1; D is unclear. TRBV5-3 is labeled an ORF, and its function is uncertain. This CDR3 region has 16 residues. The V end lost 1 base, the J end lost 6 bases, and 17 bases lay between the germline ends. CDR3 DNA: TGTGCCAGAAGCTTGAGAAGTTGCACCGAAGGCAATGAGCAGTTCTTC. Amino acids: CARSLRSCTEGNEQFF.

This clone has a handful of counts. This rearrangement joins TRBV4-1 to TRBJ1-2; perhaps TRBD1 as D (5 bases). The CDR3 sequence is 15 residues long. Trimming removed 1 base from V and 4 bases from J, with 13 bases in between. CDR1 and CDR2 from the germline V gene are MGHRA and YSYEKL. In DNA, the CDR3 is TGCGCCAGCAGCCAAGGGGGAATTGGGGGCTATGGCTACACCTTC. Translation gives CASSQGGIGGYGYTF.

This clone was picked up a small number of times. J is TRBJ1-2 and V is TRBV6-5; 7 positions agree with TRBD1. Germline V CDR1 and CDR2: MNHEY, SVGAGI. V lost 0 bases to trimming and J lost 5 bases; unmatched junction nucleotides: 6. The CDR3 has 15 amino acids. In nucleotides, the CDR3 is TGTGCCAGCAGTTACTCGAGGGGGCGCTGGTATGGCTACACCTTC. Residues: CASSYSRGRWYGYTF.

V gene TRBV2 combines with J gene TRBJ2-7; 12 bases are a match to TRBD2. Germline-derived CDR1 and CDR2 are SNHLY and FYNNEI. The CDR3 has 15 amino acids. J lost 3 bases, V lost 4 bases, and 4 bases had no gene match. DNA of the CDR3: TGTGCCAGCAGTGGTATACTAGCGGGGGGCTACGAGCAGTACTTC. Translated: CASSGILAGGYEQYF.

The chain combines TRBV28 with TRBJ1-2, with 8 bases that match TRBD1. CDR1 MDHEN and CDR2 SYDVKM come from the germline V gene. This CDR3 spans 14 amino acids. V lost 5 bases to trimming and J lost 8 bases; unmatched junction nucleotides: 10. CDR3: CASSARTGFGGYTF. The CDR3, as DNA: TGTGCCAGCAGTGCCAGGACAGGGTTTGGGGGCTACACCTTC.

In nucleotides, the CDR3 is TGTGCCAGCAGCACAGCGGACTACAATGAGCAGTTCTTC. Translated: CASSTADYNEQFF. This chain connects TRBV14 to TRBJ2-1, with TRBD2 as a possible D gene (5 bases). This CDR3 has 13 amino acids. Between the trimmed V and J ends, which lost 5 bases and 3 bases, there was a span of 8 bases. Germline V gene lookup returns CDR1 SGHDN and CDR2 FVKESK. Supplemented by reference TRBV14 and TRBJ2-1, the full variable domain reads EAGVTQFPSHSVIEKGQTVTLRCDPISGHDNLYWYRRVMGKEIKFLLHFVKESKQDESGMPNNRFLAERTGGTYSTLKVQPAELEDSGVYFCASSTADYNEQFFGPGTRLTVL.

Only one count was recorded for this clone. The V call is TRBV7-9, the J call TRBJ2-5, with 9 bases fitting TRBD2. V lost 6 bases and J lost 1; bases outside the gene matches: 15. Germline values: CDR1 SEHNR, CDR2 FQNEAQ (reference sequence). This CDR3 has 18 amino acids. The CDR3 DNA is TGTGCCAGCAGTCGGGGGGGACTAGCCCTTTACTCCCAAGAGACCCAGTACTTC. As protein: CASSRGGLALYSQETQYF.

This clone is labeled medium-sized. The V and J genes are TRBV6-1 and TRBJ1-5; D is unclear. The CDR3 runs to 15 residues. Deletions cut 6 bases from V and 0 bases from J, with 12 bases between. Germline V lookup: CDR1 MNHNS, CDR2 SASEGT. The CDR3 region is CASRGPALSNQPQHF. The DNA for the CDR3 is TGTGCCAGCAGGGGTCCAGCCCTTAGCAATCAGCCCCAGCATTTT.

In this sample, this clone turned up many times. The chain has TRBV28 and TRBJ2-7; D is perhaps TRBD2 (5 bases). CDR3 size: 12 residues. Germline values: CDR1 MDHEN, CDR2 SYDVKM. Trimming stripped 1 base from V and 11 bases from J, with 12 bases between. The CDR3 loop is CASSLYEGLKYF. The CDR3 nucleotides read TGTGCCAGCAGTTTATATGAGGGTCTGAAGTACTTC.